Below are 20 T cell receptor beta chains sequenced from a single sample in a study of cytomegalovirus exposure and HLA in healthy donors. Use of 60 Vbeta and 13 Jbeta primers characterized the PCR. The method was immunoSEQ multiplex PCR; TCRdb's version includes in-frame clones alone and lacks a portion of them. Seen here are approximately 110,000 clones, around 73% observed once, and the top ten hold roughly 8.2%. The sequenced material came from PBMCs. These receptors all stem from a woman between 35 and 50 years old in good health and CMV-seropositive.

The rearrangement links TRBV9 to TRBJ1-1; D remains unclear. Germline V CDR1 and CDR2: SGDLS, YYNGEE. Trimming shortened V by 2 bases and J by 5 bases, and 10 bases separated the two germline ends. The CDR3 sequence is 13 residues long. In DNA, the CDR3 is TGTGCCAGCAGCGTTTCGGTAGATACTGAAGCTTTCTTT. Amino acids: CASSVSVDTEAFF.

This clone turned up a few times. The genes are TRBV7-9 and TRBJ2-3; 9 bases match TRBD2. Germline CDR1 and CDR2: SEHNR and FQNEAQ (reference sequence). The CDR3 spans 16 residues. The V gene end was trimmed by 3 bases and the J gene end by 0 bases; junction bases not matched to a gene: 4. The CDR3 coding sequence is TGTGCCAGCAGCTTCTATCTAGCGGGGAGCACAGATACGCAGTATTTT. It yields the protein CASSFYLAGSTDTQYF.

The rearrangement joins TRBV2 to TRBJ1-4; no reliable D call. Germline lookup yields CDR1 SNHLY and CDR2 FYNNEI. Trimming stripped 4 bases from V and 3 bases from J, with 9 bases between. This CDR3 spans 14 amino acids. The CDR3 is CASSVAVSNEKLFF. CDR3 nucleotide sequence: TGTGCCAGCAGTGTGGCAGTCTCTAATGAAAAACTGTTTTTT.

This clone occurred a few times. V and J are TRBV6-1 and TRBJ2-7, with 7 bases lining up with TRBD2. CDR3 length equals 14 residues. Germline CDR1 reads MNHNS; CDR2 reads SASEGT. J lost 2 bases, V lost 5 bases, and 6 bases had no gene match. The CDR3: CASSFSGVTYEQYF. In DNA, the CDR3 is TGTGCCAGCAGTTTCAGCGGGGTTACCTACGAGCAGTACTTC.

V and J are TRBV10-3 and TRBJ1-2; TRBD1 matches at 7 bases. The CDR3 loop spans 15 amino acids. V lost 0 bases and J lost 6; bases outside the gene matches: 7. CDR1 is ENHRY and CDR2 is SYGVKD in the germline V gene. DNA for the CDR3: TGTGCCATCAGTGAGTCGGAGCGCACAGGGGATGGCTACACCTTC. It translates to CAISESERTGDGYTF.

The gene calls are TRBV9 and TRBJ1-1, with D perhaps TRBD1 (6 bases). This CDR3 is 14 amino acids long. Germline V CDR1 and CDR2: SGDLS, YYNGEE. Trimming stripped 4 bases from V and 8 bases from J, with 18 bases between. CDR3 amino acids: CASSPRRRGGEAFF. CDR3 coding DNA: TGTGCCAGCAGCCCCCGACGAAGGGGGGGGGAAGCTTTCTTT.

This clone was seen more than once but under ten times. The chain joins TRBV2 to TRBJ1-2; D remains unclear. CDR1 and CDR2 (germline): SNHLY, FYNNEI. V was trimmed by 1 base and J by 5 bases, leaving 8 bases between them. This CDR3 region has 13 residues. This CDR3 is CASSEGRSYGYTF. The CDR3 DNA reads as TGTGCCAGCAGTGAAGGGCGGAGTTATGGCTACACCTTC.

V is TRBV4-2 and J is TRBJ1-1; TRBD1 might be the D (6 bases). Germline CDR1 and CDR2: LGHNA and YNFKEQ. V lost 0 bases to trimming and J lost 5 bases, with 13 bases between them. CDR3 length: 15 residues. The CDR3 DNA follows: TGTGCCAGCAGCCAAGATGGGGGGCGGGAGACTGAAGCTTTCTTT. Its protein is CASSQDGGRETEAFF.

The J gene is TRBJ1-1, the V gene TRBV2; 8 nucleotides match TRBD1. V dropped 9 bases and J dropped 0; count of bases not matched to a gene: 6. The CDR3 has 14 residues. Germline lookup yields CDR1 SNHLY and CDR2 FYNNEI. The CDR3 DNA sequence: TGTGCCAGTATTAGGACAGGGATGAACACTGAAGCTTTCTTT. Translated, it gives CASIRTGMNTEAFF.

The chain is built from TRBV29-1 and TRBJ1-1; 10 bases line up with TRBD1. The V and J ends lost 3 bases and 8 bases, in that order; junction bases with no gene match: 9. Germline V gene sequence: CDR1 SQVTM, CDR2 ANQGSEA. This CDR3 comprises 14 residues. The DNA of the CDR3 is TGCAGCGTTGAGGGGGGACAGGGGCAGGTGGAAGCTTTCTTT. Amino acids: CSVEGGQGQVEAFF.

The chain has TRBV9 and TRBJ1-1, with D possibly being TRBD1 (5 bases). Germline CDR1 SGDLS, CDR2 YYNGEE. Trimming cost V 5 bases and J 5 bases, with 16 bases left between them. The CDR3 covers 14 residues. CDR3 loop: CASSSGPKGTEAFF. Written as DNA, the CDR3 is TGTGCCAGCAGTTCGGGTCCAAAGGGGACTGAAGCTTTCTTT.

This clone was seen only once. The CDR3 nucleotides read TGTGCCGGCCACGGACAGACAAATGAAAAACTGTTTTTT. It yields the protein CAGHGQTNEKLFF. V is TRBV2 and J is TRBJ1-4; perhaps TRBD1 as D (6 bases). V lost 11 bases and J lost 5, with 15 bases in between. CDR1 and CDR2 (germline): SNHLY, FYNNEI. The CDR3 covers 13 residues.

This chain links TRBV7-2 with TRBJ2-1, with 9 nucleotides matching TRBD2. Germline CDR1 reads SGHTA; CDR2 reads FQGNSA. This CDR3 spans 14 amino acids. Trimming cost V 5 bases and J 5 bases; bases outside gene matches: 4. The CDR3 protein is CASSRLAGNNEQFF. The DNA for the CDR3 is TGTGCCAGCAGCCGCCTAGCGGGGAACAATGAGCAGTTCTTC.

The chain joins TRBV4-2 to TRBJ1-1, with 8 nucleotides matching TRBD1. V dropped 2 bases and J dropped 2; count of bases not matched to a gene: 7. The germline gives CDR1 LGHNA, CDR2 YNFKEQ. The CDR3 has 16 amino acids. As DNA, the CDR3 is TGTGCCAGCAGCCAACCCCGACAGGGGACCAACACTGAAGCTTTCTTT. As protein: CASSQPRQGTNTEAFF.

The genes are TRBV10-3 and TRBJ1-2; D is ambiguous. The CDR3 is made up of 14 amino acids. Looked up from germline, CDR1 is ENHRY and CDR2 is SYGVKD. Between the trimmed V and J ends, which lost 3 bases and 2 bases, there was a span of 10 bases. The CDR3 reads CAISELGSNYGYTF. As DNA, the CDR3 is TGTGCCATCAGTGAACTGGGCTCAAACTATGGCTACACCTTC.

CDR3 DNA: TGTGCCAGCAGCACACAGGGGGGCAATGAGCAGTTCTTC. Amino acid sequence: CASSTQGGNEQFF. The chain combines TRBV7-9 with TRBJ2-1, with 8 nucleotides matching TRBD1. V lost 5 bases and J lost 6; bases outside the gene matches: 3. Germline CDR1 reads SEHNR; CDR2 reads FQNEAQ (reference sequence). This CDR3 is 13 amino acids long.

Only one count was recorded for this clone. The rearrangement joins TRBV5-4 to TRBJ2-5, with 14 bases matching TRBD2. This CDR3 is built from 17 residues. V lost 4 bases to trimming and J lost 2 bases; unmatched junction nucleotides: 7. CDR1 and CDR2 (germline): SGHNT, YYREEE (reference sequence). This CDR3 is CASSLGLAGGVQETQYF. CDR3 DNA sequence: TGTGCCAGCAGCCTCGGACTAGCGGGGGGAGTTCAAGAGACCCAGTACTTC.

The chain joins TRBV4-1 to TRBJ2-1, with unresolved D. The CDR3 contains 13 residues. V lost 0 bases and J lost 12, with 12 bases in between. CDR1 and CDR2 (germline): MGHRA, YSYEKL. For the CDR3, the DNA is TGCGCCAGCAGCCAAGAGAGCCTCCCACTGCAGTTCTTC. It translates to CASSQESLPLQFF.

The V gene is TRBV9, the J gene TRBJ2-3; 7 bases match TRBD1. Losses at the gene ends were 0 bases for V and 0 bases for J; bases not matched to a gene: 4. CDR3 size: 16 residues. In germline, CDR1 is SGDLS, CDR2 YYNGEE. DNA of the CDR3: TGTGCCAGCAGCGTAGTTGGCAGGGGGAGCACAGATACGCAGTATTTT. Translated, it gives CASSVVGRGSTDTQYF.

V usage is TRBV6-6 and J usage is TRBJ1-6; 7 bases line up with TRBD1. This CDR3 has 15 amino acids. Germline V gives CDR1 MNHNY, CDR2 SVGAGI (reference sequence). With V trimmed by 2 bases and J by 10 bases, 8 bases remained unmatched. CDR3 protein: CASSYPGQAGSPLHF. Written as DNA, the CDR3 is TGTGCCAGCAGTTACCCCGGACAGGCGGGCTCACCCCTCCACTTT.